This T cell receptor (beta chain) was found in a study of naive and memory T cell subsets (dated by TCRdb to the late 2010s). Some background on the complete study: The study applied an open-source, UMI-based TCR alpha and beta sequencing pipeline to sorted naive and memory peripheral blood T cell subsets. The functional CMV T cell responses agreed completely with IgG serology results. RNA was DNase-treated and reverse transcribed with TCR constant-region primers, mostly using SuperScript III.

The CDR3 measures 15 amino acids from cysteine to phenylalanine. CDR3 DNA is the only sequence kept; it has 45 bases, read in frame from the first base. Looking up the germline V gene yields CDR1 SGHAT and CDR2 FQNNGV. V trim: 7 bases; J trim: 4 bases; unmatched bases: 10. This clonotype has a handful of counts. Its target antigen remains unknown. The record has no base qualities; no much larger clone is one base away. The paper as a whole reports these results and caveats: The abundance of TCRs followed a power law with an exponent that differed between naive and memory subsets yet stayed consistent across the three individuals. No ground truth was available to validate the repertoire findings for the naive and memory subsets. RNA-based TCR counts may be affected by expression changes linked to T cell activation and differentiation. Each clonotype was defined as a single alpha or beta chain sequence rather than as a paired alpha/beta receptor. A few larger clonotypes were found in naive repertoires, especially CD8, and these larger clonotypes were possibly memory cells re-expressing CD45RA. In both CD4 and CD8 cells, a rise in Gini index and a fall in Shannon and inverse Simpson diversity were observed from naive through CM, EM and EMRA. After error correction, over 85% of naive TCR sequences appeared only once, giving much steeper abundance distributions than memory subsets.

From the second PCR step on, the TCR alpha and beta chain libraries were amplified in separate reactions. CMV status of each donor was established by measuring IFNgamma production from CD4+ T cells after fresh PBMCs were stimulated overnight with CMV viral lysate. Using Miltenyi beads, CD4 T cells were first positively selected, and CD8 T cells were then positively selected from the CD4-negative fraction. Cells were stained for CD3, CD4, CD8, CD45RA, CD27 and a live/dead dye and were sorted on a BD Aria II into four subsets based on CD45RA and CD27. Blood came from three healthy volunteers, each fractionated into CD4 and CD8 T cells and then into four differentiation subsets. Roughly 120 ml of peripheral blood was collected from each donor, and PBMC were isolated from the blood using Ficoll-Paque PLUS density-gradient centrifugation. After sorting, cells were lysed in RLT buffer, RNA was extracted using a Qiagen RNeasy kit, and the extracted RNA was stored at -80 degrees C.

Library method: UMI-ligation and nested PCR. The beta constant-region primer consisted of an equimolar mixture of two oligonucleotides that together covered TRBC1 and TRBC2. Four rounds of PCR, combining the SP2 primer with nested alpha and beta constant-region primers, were used to amplify the ligated cDNA. A single-stranded oligonucleotide containing the SP2 primer and a 12-nucleotide UMI was joined to the 3' end of the cDNA by T4 RNA ligase 1. The ligation reaction was incubated at 16°C for about 20-24 hours. PCR2 was typically run as a SYBR Green qPCR and stopped at a predetermined threshold to prevent over-amplification. Every purification after the first one was done using Agencourt AMPure XP magnetic beads. Library quantification was done by Qubit, followed by a TapeStation check on which the main peak was expected at around 650 bp. The pooled libraries were sequenced on an Illumina MiSeq using v2 2x251 paired-end kits, which usually yielded about 0.95-2 million reads per sample. Each sample library was pooled at roughly 4.1 nM, and roughly 5-8% PhiX was included to improve cluster recognition. Per the original workflow: V and J genes were assigned to Demultiplexor-processed FASTQ reads by Decombinator through tag matching, with a single base-pair mismatch being allowed. UMIs were used by Collapsinator to correct both sequencing errors and frequency errors arising from PCR heterogeneity. CDR3Translator translated TCRs and extracted CDR3s from the conserved cysteine to the FGXG phenylalanine, flagging non-productive sequences. Gini, Shannon entropy and inverse Simpson indices were computed after subsampling the repertoires to the same number of UMI-defined TCRs. Clonotype abundance distributions were fitted to a power law by maximum likelihood within the linear range. On one naive CD8 sample, the pipeline and MIGEC gave similar UMI counts, unique TCR numbers and clonal distributions. One analysis removed from the naive repertoire any naive TCRs that were also found in any memory subset from the same donor. The repertoires were searched for 5,500 to 7,500 CMV-associated CDR3 sequences that had been compiled from VDJdb and a published dataset. Using fastp at Q25 and MiXCR, TCRdb reprocessed the public reads and kept productive beta chains. Entries are consolidated by CDR3 protein sequence, retaining the most common genes and DNA. The V and J calls come from TCRdb's annotation, not from the publication. The sample table contains 99,000 or so distinct CDR3 sequences; only one count was recorded for 13% to 15% of them. 2.8% of the sample lies in the top ten.

The specimen was naive CD8+ T cells from blood. In the paper's terms, the cell subset or site label means: naive T cells, CD45RA high CD27+. The rearrangement combines TRBV11-2 with TRBJ1-5; TRBD1 agrees with 7 junctional bases. This clonotype was obtained from a human donor in good health. The CDR3 region reads CASTKGTDKNQPQHF. The DNA sequence is TGTGCCAGCACCAAGGGGACAGACAAGAATCAGCCCCAGCATTTT.